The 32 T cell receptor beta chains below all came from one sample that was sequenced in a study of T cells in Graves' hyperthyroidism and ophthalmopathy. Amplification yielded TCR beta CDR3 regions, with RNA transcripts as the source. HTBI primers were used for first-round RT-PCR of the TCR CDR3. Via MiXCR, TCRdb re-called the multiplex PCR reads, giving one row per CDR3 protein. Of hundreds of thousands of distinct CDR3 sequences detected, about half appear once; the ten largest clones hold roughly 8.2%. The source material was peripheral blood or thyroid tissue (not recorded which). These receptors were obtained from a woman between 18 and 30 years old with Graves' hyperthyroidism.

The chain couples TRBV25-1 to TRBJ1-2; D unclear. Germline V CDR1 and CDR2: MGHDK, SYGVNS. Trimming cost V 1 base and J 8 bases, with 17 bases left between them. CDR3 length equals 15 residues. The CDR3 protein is CASSESGPTWGGYTF. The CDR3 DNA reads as TGTGCCAGCAGTGAATCCGGGCCGACCTGGGGAGGCTACACCTTC.

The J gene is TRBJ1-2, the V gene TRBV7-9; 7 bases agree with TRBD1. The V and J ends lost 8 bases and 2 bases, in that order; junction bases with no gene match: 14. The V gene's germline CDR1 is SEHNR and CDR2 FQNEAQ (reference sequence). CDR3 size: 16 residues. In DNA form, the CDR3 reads TGTGCCAGCGGCTCAGGGGCAGGGGGAGTGAACTATGGCTACACCTTC. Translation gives CASGSGAGGVNYGYTF.

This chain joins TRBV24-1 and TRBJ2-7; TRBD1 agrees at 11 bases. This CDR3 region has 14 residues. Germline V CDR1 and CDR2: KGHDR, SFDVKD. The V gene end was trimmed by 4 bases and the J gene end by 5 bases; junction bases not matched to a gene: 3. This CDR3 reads CATSDRTGGNEQYF. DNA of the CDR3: TGTGCCACCAGTGACAGGACAGGGGGCAACGAGCAGTACTTC.

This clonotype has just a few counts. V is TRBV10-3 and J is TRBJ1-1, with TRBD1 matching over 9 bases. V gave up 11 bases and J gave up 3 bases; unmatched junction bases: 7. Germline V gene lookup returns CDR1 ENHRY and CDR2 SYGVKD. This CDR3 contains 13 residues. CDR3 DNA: TGTGCCTCGATTCGGACAGGGGACACTGAAGCTTTCTTT. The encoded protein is CASIRTGDTEAFF.

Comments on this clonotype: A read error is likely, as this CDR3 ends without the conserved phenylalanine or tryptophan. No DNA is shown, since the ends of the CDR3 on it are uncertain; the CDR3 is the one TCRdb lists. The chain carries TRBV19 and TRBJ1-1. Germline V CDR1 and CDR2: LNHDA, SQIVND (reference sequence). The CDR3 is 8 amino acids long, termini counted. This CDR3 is CASKRWST.

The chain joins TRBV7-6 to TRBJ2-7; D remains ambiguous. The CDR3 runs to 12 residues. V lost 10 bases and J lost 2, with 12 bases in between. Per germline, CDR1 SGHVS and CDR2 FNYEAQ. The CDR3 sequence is CAKPGSTYEQYF. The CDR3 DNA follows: TGTGCCAAACCCGGTTCTACCTACGAGCAGTACTTC.

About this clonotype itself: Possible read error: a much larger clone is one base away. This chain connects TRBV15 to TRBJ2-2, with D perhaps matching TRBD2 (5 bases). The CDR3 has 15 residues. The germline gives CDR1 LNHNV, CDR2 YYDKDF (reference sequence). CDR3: CATSDSARNTGELLF. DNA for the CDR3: TGTGCCACCAGCGATAGCGCCCGGAACACCGGGGAGCTGCTTTTT.

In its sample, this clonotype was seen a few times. This CDR3 is CASSIDLTSGPYEQYF. The CDR3 DNA sequence: TGTGCCAGTAGTATAGATCTTACTAGCGGGCCCTACGAGCAGTACTTC. This rearrangement joins TRBV19 to TRBJ2-7; 9 positions agree with TRBD2. Germline CDR1 and CDR2: LNHDA and SQIVND (reference sequence). This CDR3 has 16 residues. The J segment lost 2 bases and the V segment lost 0 bases, leaving 5 bases of the junction unmatched.

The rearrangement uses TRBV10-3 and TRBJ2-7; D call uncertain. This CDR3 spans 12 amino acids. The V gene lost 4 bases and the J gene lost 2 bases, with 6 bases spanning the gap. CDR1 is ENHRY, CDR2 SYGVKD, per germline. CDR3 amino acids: CAISVNAYEQYF. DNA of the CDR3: TGTGCCATCAGTGTGAATGCCTACGAGCAGTACTTC.

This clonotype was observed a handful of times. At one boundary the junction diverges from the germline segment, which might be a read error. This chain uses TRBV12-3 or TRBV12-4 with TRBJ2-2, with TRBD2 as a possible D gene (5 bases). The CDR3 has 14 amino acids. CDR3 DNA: TGTGCCAGCAGCCAAGACGTGGTCGCCGGGGAACTGTTTTTT. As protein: CASSQDVVAGELFF.

This CDR3 is CASTPGEDGANVLTF. CDR3 in DNA: TGTGCCAGCACCCCTGGGGAGGATGGGGCCAACGTCCTGACTTTC. V gene TRBV2 combines with J gene TRBJ2-6; D is possibly TRBD2 (6 bases). This CDR3 has 15 amino acids. The germline gives CDR1 SNHLY, CDR2 FYNNEI. The V gene lost 7 bases and the J gene lost 3 bases, with 13 bases spanning the gap.

This chain's CDR3 is CASSYRGQGGNTIYF. The CDR3 bases are TGTGCCAGCAGTTACCGGGGACAGGGCGGAAACACCATATATTTT. The chain recombines TRBV6-5 with TRBJ1-3; 9 nucleotides align to TRBD1. CDR3 length equals 15 residues. CDR1 is MNHEY, CDR2 SVGAGI, per germline. V dropped 2 bases and J dropped 4; count of bases not matched to a gene: 3.

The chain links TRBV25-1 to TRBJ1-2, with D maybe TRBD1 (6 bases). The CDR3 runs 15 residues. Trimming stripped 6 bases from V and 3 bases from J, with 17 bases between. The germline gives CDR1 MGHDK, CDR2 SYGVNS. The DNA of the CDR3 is TGTGCCAGCAGGGGTACAGGGAAAGGTGACTATGGCTACACCTTC. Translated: CASRGTGKGDYGYTF.

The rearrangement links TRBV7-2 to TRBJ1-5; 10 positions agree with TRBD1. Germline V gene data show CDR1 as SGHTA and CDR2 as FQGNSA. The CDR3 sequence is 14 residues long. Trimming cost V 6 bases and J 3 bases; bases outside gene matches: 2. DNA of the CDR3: TGTGCCAGCAGGACAGGGGGCGTCAATCAGCCCCAGCATTTT. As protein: CASRTGGVNQPQHF.

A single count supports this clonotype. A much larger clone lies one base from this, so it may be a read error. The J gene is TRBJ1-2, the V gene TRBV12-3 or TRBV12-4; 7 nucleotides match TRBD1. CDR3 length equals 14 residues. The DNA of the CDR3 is TGTGTCAGCAGACCGCAGACAGGGCCATATGGCTACACCTTC. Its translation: CVSRPQTGPYGYTF.

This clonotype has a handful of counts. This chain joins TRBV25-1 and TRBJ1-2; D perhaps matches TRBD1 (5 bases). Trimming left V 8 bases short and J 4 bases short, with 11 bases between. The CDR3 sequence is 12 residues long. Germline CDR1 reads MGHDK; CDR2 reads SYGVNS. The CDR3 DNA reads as TGTGCCAGCTCGAACGGGGGCTATGGCTACACCTTC. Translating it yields CASSNGGYGYTF.

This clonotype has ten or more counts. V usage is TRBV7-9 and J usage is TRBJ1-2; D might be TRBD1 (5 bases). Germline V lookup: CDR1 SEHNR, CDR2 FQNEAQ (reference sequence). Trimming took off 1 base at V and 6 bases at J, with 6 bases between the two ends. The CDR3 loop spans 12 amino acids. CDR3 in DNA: TGTGCCAGCAGCTTAGAGGGGAATGGCTACACCTTC. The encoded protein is CASSLEGNGYTF.

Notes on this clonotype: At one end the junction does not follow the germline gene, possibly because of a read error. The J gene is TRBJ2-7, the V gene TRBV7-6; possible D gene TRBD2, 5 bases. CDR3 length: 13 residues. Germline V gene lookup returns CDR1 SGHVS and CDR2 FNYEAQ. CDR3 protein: CASSDYSSYEQYF. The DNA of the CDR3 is TGTGCCAGCAGCGACTACAGCTCCTACGAGCAGTACTTT.

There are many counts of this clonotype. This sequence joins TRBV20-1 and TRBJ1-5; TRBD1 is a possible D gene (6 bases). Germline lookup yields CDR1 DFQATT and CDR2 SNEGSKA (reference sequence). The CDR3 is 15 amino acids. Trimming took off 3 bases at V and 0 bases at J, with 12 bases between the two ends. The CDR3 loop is CSARNRVVSNQPQHF. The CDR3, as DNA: TGCAGTGCTAGGAACAGGGTTGTTAGCAATCAGCCCCAGCATTTT.

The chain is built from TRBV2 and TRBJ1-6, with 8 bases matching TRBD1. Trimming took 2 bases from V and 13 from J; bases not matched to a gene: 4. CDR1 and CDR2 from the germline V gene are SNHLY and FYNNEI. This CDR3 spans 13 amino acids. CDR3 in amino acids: CASSERTGQPLHF. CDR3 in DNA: TGTGCCAGCAGTGAACGGACAGGGCAGCCCCTCCACTTT.

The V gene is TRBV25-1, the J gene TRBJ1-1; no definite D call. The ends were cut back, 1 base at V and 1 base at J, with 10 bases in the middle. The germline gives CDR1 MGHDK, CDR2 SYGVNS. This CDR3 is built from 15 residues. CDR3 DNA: TGTGCCAGCAGTGAATTGGAGGGAACGAACACTGAAGCTTTCTTT. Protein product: CASSELEGTNTEAFF.

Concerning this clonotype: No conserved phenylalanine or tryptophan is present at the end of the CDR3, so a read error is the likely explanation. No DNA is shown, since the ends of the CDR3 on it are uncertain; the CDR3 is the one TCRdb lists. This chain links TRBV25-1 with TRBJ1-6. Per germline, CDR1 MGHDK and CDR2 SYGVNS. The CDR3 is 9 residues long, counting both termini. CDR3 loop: CASSEHSNY.

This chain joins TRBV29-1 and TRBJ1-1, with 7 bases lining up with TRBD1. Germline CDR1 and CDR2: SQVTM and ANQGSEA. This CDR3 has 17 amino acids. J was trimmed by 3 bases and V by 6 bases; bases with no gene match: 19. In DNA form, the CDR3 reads TGCAGCGTGGGGGGGGGAGACAGGGCTACCACCTACACTGAAGCTTTCTTT. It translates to CSVGGGDRATTYTEAFF.

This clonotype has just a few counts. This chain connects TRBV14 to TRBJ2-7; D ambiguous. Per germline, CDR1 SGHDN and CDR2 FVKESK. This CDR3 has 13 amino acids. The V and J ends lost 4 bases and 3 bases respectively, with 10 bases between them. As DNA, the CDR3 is TGTGCCAGCAGCCGGGCCTTGGACTACGAGCAGTACTTC. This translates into CASSRALDYEQYF.

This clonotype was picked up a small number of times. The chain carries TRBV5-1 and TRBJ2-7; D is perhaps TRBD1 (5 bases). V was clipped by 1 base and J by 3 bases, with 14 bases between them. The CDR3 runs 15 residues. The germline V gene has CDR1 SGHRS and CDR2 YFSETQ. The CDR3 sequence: CASSLSQGLFYEQYF. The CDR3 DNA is TGCGCCAGCAGCTTGTCCCAGGGATTGTTCTACGAGCAGTACTTC.

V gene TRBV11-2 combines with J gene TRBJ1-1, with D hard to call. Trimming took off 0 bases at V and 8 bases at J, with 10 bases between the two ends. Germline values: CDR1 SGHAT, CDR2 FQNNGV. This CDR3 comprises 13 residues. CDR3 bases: TGTGCCAGCAGCTTAGATCTACCGGGGGAAGCTTTCTTT. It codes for CASSLDLPGEAFF.

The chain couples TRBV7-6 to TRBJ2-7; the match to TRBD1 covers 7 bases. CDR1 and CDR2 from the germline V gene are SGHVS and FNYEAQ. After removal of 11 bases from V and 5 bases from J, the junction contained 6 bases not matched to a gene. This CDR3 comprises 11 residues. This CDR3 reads CAWNRGHEQYF. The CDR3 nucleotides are TGTGCCTGGAACAGGGGACACGAGCAGTACTTC.

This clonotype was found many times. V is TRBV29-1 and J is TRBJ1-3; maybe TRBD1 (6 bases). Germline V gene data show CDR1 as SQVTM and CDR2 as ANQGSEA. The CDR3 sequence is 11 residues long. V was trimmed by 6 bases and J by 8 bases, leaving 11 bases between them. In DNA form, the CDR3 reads TGCAGCGTCCAAGGGGGACACACCATATATTTT. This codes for CSVQGGHTIYF. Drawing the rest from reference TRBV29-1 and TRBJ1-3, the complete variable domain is SAVISQKPSRDICQRGTSLTIQCQVDSQVTMMFWYRQQPGQSLTLIATANQGSEATYESGFVIDKFPISRPNLTFSTLTVSNMSPEDSSIYLCSVQGGHTIYFGEGSWLTVV.

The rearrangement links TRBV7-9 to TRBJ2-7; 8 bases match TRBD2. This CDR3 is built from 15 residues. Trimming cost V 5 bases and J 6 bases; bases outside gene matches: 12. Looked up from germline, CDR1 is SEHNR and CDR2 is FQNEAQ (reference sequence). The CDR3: CASSPLSGTILEQYF. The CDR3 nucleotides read TGTGCCAGCAGCCCCCTTAGCGGGACTATCCTCGAGCAGTACTTC.

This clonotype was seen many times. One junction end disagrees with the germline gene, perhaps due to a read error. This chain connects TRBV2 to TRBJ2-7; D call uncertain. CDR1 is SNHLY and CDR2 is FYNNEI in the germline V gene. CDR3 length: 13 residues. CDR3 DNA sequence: TGTGCCAGGAGTGGGTTTAGTGCCTACGAGCAGTACTTC. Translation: CARSGFSAYEQYF.

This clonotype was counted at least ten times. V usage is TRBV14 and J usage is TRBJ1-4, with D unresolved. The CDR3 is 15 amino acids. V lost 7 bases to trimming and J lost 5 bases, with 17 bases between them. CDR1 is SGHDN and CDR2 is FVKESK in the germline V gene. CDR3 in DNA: TGTGCCAGCAAAGACACCTACTCAATGAATGAAAAACTGTTTTTT. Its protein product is CASKDTYSMNEKLFF.

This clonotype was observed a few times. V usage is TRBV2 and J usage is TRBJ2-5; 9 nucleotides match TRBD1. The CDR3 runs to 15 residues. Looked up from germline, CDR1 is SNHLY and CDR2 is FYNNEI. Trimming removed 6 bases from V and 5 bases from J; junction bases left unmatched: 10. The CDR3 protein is CASRAQGALVETQYF. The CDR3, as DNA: TGTGCCAGCAGGGCACAGGGGGCCTTGGTGGAGACCCAGTACTTC.